This TCR beta chain was recovered during a study of CD8 T cells in ankylosing spondylitis (dated by TCRdb to about 2017). Regarding the complete study: To find TCR variants linked to disease, the study profiled T cell receptor beta repertoires in ankylosing spondylitis patients and healthy donors. Peripheral blood samples were taken, and synovial fluid was additionally collected from ankylosing spondylitis patients. The full study cohort was made up of under 30 ankylosing spondylitis patients and over 90 healthy donors. Findings and caveats that apply to the study as a whole: Some motif variants were previously reported in synovial fluid and blood of reactive arthritis patients, suggesting common disease-initiation mechanisms. Blood from ankylosing spondylitis patients appeared to be characterized by a TCR beta motif made up of several highly homologous amino acid variants. In peripheral blood, the disease-linked clones were found at relatively low frequencies and had a CD8+ phenotype. The disease-linked clones were reported as significantly enriched in matched synovial fluid samples from ankylosing spondylitis patients.

V sheds 6 bases and J sheds 1 base, leaving 18 bases between their ends. The CDR3 covers 16 residues, taking in both the cysteine and the phenylalanine. The entry retains the CDR3 DNA only, 48 bases that are in frame from base 1. CDR1 SGHVS and CDR2 FNYEAQ are derived from the germline V gene. There are many counts of this clonotype. The antigen it recognizes is unknown. Nothing much larger sits one base from this clone, and base qualities are not available. The run used an Illumina HiSeq 2500. Quantitative 5'-RACE with molecular barcodes was used to prepare TCR beta libraries. As for the authors' bioinformatics: A new computational method, built on a probabilistic model of VDJ rearrangement, was used to identify disease-linked TCR variants. The public reads were reanalyzed by TCRdb: fastp trimming at Q25, MiXCR alignment, in-frame beta chains only. Here each entry gathers all rows of one CDR3 protein and keeps the most common genes and DNA. The V and J calls shown here were made by TCRdb, not taken from the authors' results. The sample profile shows roughly 100,000 distinct CDR3 sequences; about 7.7% of them were found once. The leading ten clones occupy about 9.6% of the sample.

This sequence uses TRBV7-6 and TRBJ1-1; the D region possibly corresponds to TRBD1 (5 bases align). This receptor was obtained from a male donor with ankylosing spondylitis or in good health (not recorded which). The sample comprised blood, either unsorted or a sorted T cell fraction (not recorded which). At the DNA level, the sequence is TGTGCCAGCAGTGATTCCCCCAGGGCCCGGAACACTGAAGCTTTCTTT. Protein translation: CASSDSPRARNTEAFF. The full variable domain, completed from the reference TRBV7-6 and TRBJ1-1 proteins outside the CDR3, reads GAGVSQSPRYKVTKRGQDVALRCDPISGHVSLYWYRQALGQGPEFLTYFNYEAQQDKSGLPNDRFSAERPEGSISTLTIQRTEQRDSAMYRCASSDSPRARNTEAFFGQGTRLTVV.